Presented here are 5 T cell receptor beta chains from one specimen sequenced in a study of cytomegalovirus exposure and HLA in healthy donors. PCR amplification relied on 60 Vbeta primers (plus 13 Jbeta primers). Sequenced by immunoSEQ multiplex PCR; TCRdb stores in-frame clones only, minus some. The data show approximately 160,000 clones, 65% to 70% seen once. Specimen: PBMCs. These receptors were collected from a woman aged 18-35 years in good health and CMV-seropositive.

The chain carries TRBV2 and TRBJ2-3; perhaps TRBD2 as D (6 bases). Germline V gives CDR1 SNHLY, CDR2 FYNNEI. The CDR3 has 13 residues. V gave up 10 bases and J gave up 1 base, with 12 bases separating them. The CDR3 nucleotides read TGTGCCACCCAAGGAGGGGGCACAGATACGCAGTATTTT. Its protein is CATQGGGTDTQYF.

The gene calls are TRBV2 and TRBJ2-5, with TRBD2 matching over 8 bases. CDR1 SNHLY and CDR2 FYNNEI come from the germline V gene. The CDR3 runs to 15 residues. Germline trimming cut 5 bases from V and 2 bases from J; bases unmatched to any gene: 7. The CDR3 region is CASSIPGTSQETQYF. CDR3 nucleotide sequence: TGTGCCAGCAGTATACCCGGGACTAGTCAAGAGACCCAGTACTTC. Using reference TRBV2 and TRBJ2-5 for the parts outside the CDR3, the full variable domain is EPEVTQTPSHQVTQMGQEVILRCVPISNHLYFYWYRQILGQKVEFLVSFYNNEISEKSEIFDDQFSVERPDGSNFTLKIRSTKLEDSAMYFCASSIPGTSQETQYFGPGTRLLVL.

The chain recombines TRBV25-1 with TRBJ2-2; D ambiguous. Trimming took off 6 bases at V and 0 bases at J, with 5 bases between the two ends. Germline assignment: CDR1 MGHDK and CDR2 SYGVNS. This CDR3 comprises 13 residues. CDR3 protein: CASRTPNTGELFF. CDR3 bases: TGTGCCAGCAGGACACCGAACACCGGGGAGCTGTTTTTT.

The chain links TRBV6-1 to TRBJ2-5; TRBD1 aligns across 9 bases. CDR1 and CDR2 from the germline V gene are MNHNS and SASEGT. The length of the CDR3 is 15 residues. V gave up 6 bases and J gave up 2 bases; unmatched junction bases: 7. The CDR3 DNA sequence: TGTGCCAGCAGGCAACAGGGGGCGCGTCAAGAGACCCAGTACTTC. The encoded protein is CASRQQGARQETQYF.

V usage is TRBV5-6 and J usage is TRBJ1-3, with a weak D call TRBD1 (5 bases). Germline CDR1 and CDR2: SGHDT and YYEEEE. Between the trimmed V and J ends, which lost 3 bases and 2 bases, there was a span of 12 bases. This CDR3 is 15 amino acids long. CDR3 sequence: CASSSTRTPGNTIYF. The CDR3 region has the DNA TGTGCCAGCAGCTCGACCCGGACACCTGGAAACACCATATATTTT. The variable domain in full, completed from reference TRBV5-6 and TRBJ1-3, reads DAGVTQSPTHLIKTRGQQVTLRCSPKSGHDTVSWYQQALGQGPQFIFQYYEEEERQRGNFPDRFSGHQFPNYSSELNVNALLLGDSALYLCASSSTRTPGNTIYFGEGSWLTVV.